The T cell receptor (beta chain) described here comes from a study of early T cells in non-severe SARS-CoV-2 infection. Whole-study context: The study sequenced bulk RNA from unsorted whole blood, with chains unpaired.

Concerning this clonotype: The antigen remains undetermined.

Each single cDNA molecule received a unique molecular identifier. TCRdb ran MiXCR on the 5' RACE reads and lists one entry per CDR3 protein. The sample has 55,000 to 75,000 distinct CDR3 sequences, about 12% seen once. Germline V lookup: CDR1 SQVTM, CDR2 ANQGSEA. The CDR3 runs to 11 residues. V dropped 8 bases and J dropped 8; count of bases not matched to a gene: 7. Findings of the study overall: Sequences matched to VDJdb favored anti-spike CD8 responses, while private and CD4 specificities were missed.

This clonotype was sampled from an adult who was a healthcare worker with PCR-confirmed SARS-CoV-2 infection or an uninfected control (not recorded which). The sequenced sample consisted of whole blood. The J gene is TRBJ1-1, the V gene TRBV29-1; 8 positions agree with TRBD1. The DNA for the CDR3 is TGCAGCCCATGGACAGGGCCCGAAGCTTTCTTT. It encodes CSPWTGPEAFF.